Listed below are T cell receptor beta chains from one sample, sequenced in a study of T cell responses to AZD1222 COVID-19 vaccine. Here immunoSEQ multiplex PCR was the method, and the copy in TCRdb shows in-frame clones only, minus some. The sample yields 50,000 to 70,000 clones, 85% to 90% seen once. The specimen was peripheral blood, collected on day 0 of MenACWY control vaccination. The receptors derive from an adult in good health. Both conserved end residues are part of each CDR3. Fields, in order: J gene, clone size, D gene, CDR3 length, V gene, CDR3 DNA, CDR3 protein. The D gene is left open where the match is weak. The listing skips clone size in some rows; elsewhere it reads once, few, many or a size class.

j_gene: TRBJ2-2; abundance: .; d_gene: .; len: 16; v_gene: TRBV19; CDR3nt: TGTGCCAGTAGTGGGAGAAGAGATCCGAACACCGGGGAGCTGTTTTTT; CDR3aa: CASSGRRDPNTGELFF
j_gene: TRBJ2-7; abundance: .; d_gene: .; len: 16; v_gene: TRBV5-1; CDR3nt: TGCGCCAGCAGCTTGCGTTCGGCTAGCGCTCCCTACGAGCAGTACTTC; CDR3aa: CASSLRSASAPYEQYF
j_gene: TRBJ1-5; abundance: .; d_gene: .; len: 14; v_gene: TRBV6-2/TRBV6-3; CDR3nt: TGTGCCAGCAGCTCCGCAGCCCTACAGGGGCCCCAGCATTTT; CDR3aa: CASSSAALQGPQHF
j_gene: TRBJ2-1; abundance: .; d_gene: TRBD2; len: 16; v_gene: TRBV5-6; CDR3nt: TGTGCCAGCAGCCCCCAGCCGGCTAGCGGGAGCAGCGAGCAGTTCTTC; CDR3aa: CASSPQPASGSSEQFF
j_gene: TRBJ1-1; abundance: .; d_gene: .; len: 14; v_gene: TRBV7-3; CDR3nt: TGTGCCAGCAGCCTGGACAGCATGAACACTGAAGCTTTCTTT; CDR3aa: CASSLDSMNTEAFF
j_gene: TRBJ2-7; abundance: .; d_gene: TRBD2; len: 19; v_gene: TRBV6-2/TRBV6-3; CDR3nt: TGTGCCAGCAGCCTTCGCGGTGGCAGCGGGAGCGGGAAGAGCTACGAGCAGTACTTC; CDR3aa: CASSLRGGSGSGKSYEQYF
j_gene: TRBJ2-6; abundance: .; d_gene: .; len: 15; v_gene: TRBV7-6; CDR3nt: TGTGCCAGCAGCCCACGGATCTCTGGGGCCAACGTCCTGACTTTC; CDR3aa: CASSPRISGANVLTF
j_gene: TRBJ2-7; abundance: .; d_gene: TRBD2; len: 13; v_gene: TRBV30; CDR3nt: TGTGCCTGGCTAGCGGGAGCGGTCCACGAGCAGTACTTC; CDR3aa: CAWLAGAVHEQYF
j_gene: TRBJ2-7; abundance: few; d_gene: .; len: 12; v_gene: TRBV2; CDR3nt: TGTGCCAGCAGTTCGCAACCCTACGAGCAGTACTTC; CDR3aa: CASSSQPYEQYF
j_gene: TRBJ2-7; abundance: .; d_gene: .; len: 12; v_gene: TRBV28; CDR3nt: TGTGCCAGCAGTCCCCGCGGCTACGAGCAGTACTTC; CDR3aa: CASSPRGYEQYF
j_gene: TRBJ2-4; abundance: .; d_gene: TRBD2; len: 14; v_gene: TRBV30; CDR3nt: TGTGCCGGAATATCTAGCGGGAGAGGAAACATTCAGTACTTC; CDR3aa: CAGISSGRGNIQYF
j_gene: TRBJ2-5; abundance: .; d_gene: .; len: 13; v_gene: TRBV12-3/TRBV12-4; CDR3nt: TGTGCCAGCAGTTGGGGGTCCGGGGAGACCCAGTACTTC; CDR3aa: CASSWGSGETQYF
j_gene: TRBJ2-7; abundance: .; d_gene: TRBD2; len: 15; v_gene: TRBV15; CDR3nt: TGTGCCACCAGCTTTCGGGACTACCCACTTGGAGAGCAGTACTTC; CDR3aa: CATSFRDYPLGEQYF
j_gene: TRBJ1-2; abundance: .; d_gene: TRBD1; len: 16; v_gene: TRBV7-6; CDR3nt: TGTGCCAGCAGCCGCCCGGACAGGGTGGGCAACTATGGCTACACCTTC; CDR3aa: CASSRPDRVGNYGYTF
j_gene: TRBJ1-2; abundance: .; d_gene: TRBD1; len: 16; v_gene: TRBV19; CDR3nt: TGTGCCAGTAGTACACAAAGACAGGGGTCGAACTATGGCTACACCTTC; CDR3aa: CASSTQRQGSNYGYTF
j_gene: TRBJ2-5; abundance: .; d_gene: .; len: 16; v_gene: TRBV28; CDR3nt: TGTGCCAGCAGCTATACCTTTATGGGGGGAAATCGGGCCCAGTACTTC; CDR3aa: CASSYTFMGGNRAQYF
j_gene: TRBJ2-6; abundance: .; d_gene: .; len: 12; v_gene: TRBV13; CDR3nt: TGTGCCAGCAGGGGAGGGGCCAACGTCCTGACTTTC; CDR3aa: CASRGGANVLTF
j_gene: TRBJ2-7; abundance: .; d_gene: TRBD2; len: 15; v_gene: TRBV2; CDR3nt: TGTGCCAGCAGGATAGGACTAGCGGGGGCCTACGAGCAGTACTTC; CDR3aa: CASRIGLAGAYEQYF
j_gene: TRBJ2-1; abundance: .; d_gene: .; len: 16; v_gene: TRBV5-1; CDR3nt: TGCGCCAGCTCCAGAGGTTCTGGACAGCAGAACAATGAGCAGTTCTTC; CDR3aa: CASSRGSGQQNNEQFF
j_gene: TRBJ2-1; abundance: .; d_gene: TRBD2; len: 14; v_gene: TRBV6-5; CDR3nt: TGTGCCAGCAGTTACTCGACTAGCCACAATGAGCAGTTCTTC; CDR3aa: CASSYSTSHNEQFF
j_gene: TRBJ2-5; abundance: .; d_gene: .; len: 14; v_gene: TRBV11-2; CDR3nt: TGTGCCAGCAGCCCCTTGGGCCCACAAGAGACCCAGTACTTC; CDR3aa: CASSPLGPQETQYF
j_gene: TRBJ2-3; abundance: .; d_gene: TRBD1; len: 13; v_gene: TRBV24-1; CDR3nt: TGTGCCACCAAGGACAGGGAATCAGATACGCAGTATTTT; CDR3aa: CATKDRESDTQYF
j_gene: TRBJ2-1; abundance: .; d_gene: .; len: 13; v_gene: TRBV6-5; CDR3nt: TGTGCCAGCACCCGAGGGGGGGGCTCTGAGCAGTTCTTC; CDR3aa: CASTRGGGSEQFF
j_gene: TRBJ2-7; abundance: .; d_gene: TRBD1; len: 17; v_gene: TRBV7-9; CDR3nt: TGTGCCAGCAGCCGAGCAGGGGGCTCAGGCTTTTCCTACGAGCAGTACTTC; CDR3aa: CASSRAGGSGFSYEQYF
j_gene: TRBJ2-1; abundance: .; d_gene: TRBD2; len: 18; v_gene: TRBV7-9; CDR3nt: TGTGCCAGCAGCTTTCTGAATAATATCGGGGGGATAGTCGATGAGCAGTTCTTC; CDR3aa: CASSFLNNIGGIVDEQFF
j_gene: TRBJ1-4; abundance: .; d_gene: .; len: 15; v_gene: TRBV25-1; CDR3nt: TGTGCCAGCAGTGAGGGTTACGAAACTAATGAAAAACTGTTTTTT; CDR3aa: CASSEGYETNEKLFF
j_gene: TRBJ1-4; abundance: .; d_gene: .; len: 14; v_gene: TRBV5-1; CDR3nt: TGCGCCAGCAGCCGCGGGACCGGTAATGAAAAACTGTTTTTT; CDR3aa: CASSRGTGNEKLFF
j_gene: TRBJ2-7; abundance: .; d_gene: TRBD1; len: 15; v_gene: TRBV6-5; CDR3nt: TGTGCCAGCAGTTACCTGACAGGGGGCGCTTCCGAGCAGTACTTC; CDR3aa: CASSYLTGGASEQYF
j_gene: TRBJ2-7; abundance: .; d_gene: TRBD2; len: 15; v_gene: TRBV7-8; CDR3nt: TGTGCCAGCAGCTTGTCACTAGCGGGAACATACGAGCAGTACTTC; CDR3aa: CASSLSLAGTYEQYF
j_gene: TRBJ2-1; abundance: .; d_gene: TRBD1; len: 16; v_gene: TRBV4-3; CDR3nt: TGCGCCAGCAGCCAAGAACGGGACAGGCGATACAATGAGCAGTTCTTC; CDR3aa: CASSQERDRRYNEQFF
j_gene: TRBJ2-3; abundance: .; d_gene: TRBD2; len: 17; v_gene: TRBV15; CDR3nt: TGTGCCACCAGCAGACGTCGGACTAGCGGGATACAAGATACGCAGTATTTT; CDR3aa: CATSRRRTSGIQDTQYF
j_gene: TRBJ2-7; abundance: .; d_gene: TRBD2; len: 17; v_gene: TRBV7-8; CDR3nt: TGTGCCAGCAGCCCGATGACTAGCGGGAGGGCCTTGTACGAGCAGTACTTC; CDR3aa: CASSPMTSGRALYEQYF
j_gene: TRBJ1-4; abundance: .; d_gene: TRBD1; len: 16; v_gene: TRBV27; CDR3nt: TGTGCCAGCAGTTTACAGGCTACAGGGGCAAGGGAAAAACTGTTTTTT; CDR3aa: CASSLQATGAREKLFF
j_gene: TRBJ2-7; abundance: few; d_gene: .; len: 15; v_gene: TRBV7-8; CDR3nt: TGTGCCAGCAGCTTAAAGTTTGCAGGGGATTACGAGCAGTACTTC; CDR3aa: CASSLKFAGDYEQYF
j_gene: TRBJ2-1; abundance: .; d_gene: TRBD2; len: 17; v_gene: TRBV7-8; CDR3nt: TGTGCCAGCAGCTTTCCCCCTTTTGCGGGAGAGAGGGATGAGCAGTTCTTC; CDR3aa: CASSFPPFAGERDEQFF
j_gene: TRBJ1-5; abundance: .; d_gene: .; len: 16; v_gene: TRBV6-1; CDR3nt: TGTGCCAGCAGTGGATACAGGGCAGTGAGCAATCAGCCCCAGCATTTT; CDR3aa: CASSGYRAVSNQPQHF
j_gene: TRBJ2-7; abundance: .; d_gene: .; len: 17; v_gene: TRBV7-9; CDR3nt: TGTGCCAGCAGCAAGGGGACGCCAAGCCAAATTTCCTACGAGCAGTACTTC; CDR3aa: CASSKGTPSQISYEQYF
j_gene: TRBJ2-1; abundance: .; d_gene: .; len: 14; v_gene: TRBV15; CDR3nt: TGTGCCACCAGGCAGGCGGGCCGTTCCGATGAGCAGTTCTTC; CDR3aa: CATRQAGRSDEQFF
j_gene: TRBJ1-4; abundance: .; d_gene: .; len: 15; v_gene: TRBV7-9; CDR3nt: TGTGCCAGCAGCTTAGCGGACTCCCCAACAGGGAGGGTCCTTTTT; CDR3aa: CASSLADSPTGRVLF
j_gene: TRBJ2-7; abundance: .; d_gene: TRBD2; len: 17; v_gene: TRBV5-4; CDR3nt: TGTGCCAGCAGCTTGGGAGGATTGGCGGGAGGCTCCTACGAGCAGTACTTC; CDR3aa: CASSLGGLAGGSYEQYF
j_gene: TRBJ2-7; abundance: .; d_gene: TRBD1; len: 16; v_gene: TRBV19; CDR3nt: TGTGCCAGTAGTCGCCTGCCGGGACAGAAGGTCGACGAGCAGTACTTC; CDR3aa: CASSRLPGQKVDEQYF
j_gene: TRBJ2-7; abundance: .; d_gene: TRBD2; len: 17; v_gene: TRBV19; CDR3nt: TGTGCCAGTAGTATCTCGCCCACTAGCGGGAGGGCCTACGAGCAGTACTTC; CDR3aa: CASSISPTSGRAYEQYF
j_gene: TRBJ1-2; abundance: once; d_gene: .; len: 14; v_gene: TRBV27; CDR3nt: TGTGCCAGCAGTTTACGGTTTGACAGTTATGGCTACACCTTC; CDR3aa: CASSLRFDSYGYTF
j_gene: TRBJ1-1; abundance: .; d_gene: .; len: 15; v_gene: TRBV30; CDR3nt: TGTGCCTGGAGAAGGTCAAATGCAGGTAACACTGAAGCTTTCTTT; CDR3aa: CAWRRSNAGNTEAFF
j_gene: TRBJ2-3; abundance: .; d_gene: TRBD2; len: 16; v_gene: TRBV29-1; CDR3nt: TGCAGCGTTGAAGGACTAGCGGGAGCCCCGACAGATACGCAGTATTTT; CDR3aa: CSVEGLAGAPTDTQYF
j_gene: TRBJ1-2; abundance: few; d_gene: .; len: 12; v_gene: TRBV5-1; CDR3nt: TGCGCCAGCAGCTTGGTTGGCTTAGGCTACACCTTC; CDR3aa: CASSLVGLGYTF
j_gene: TRBJ2-1; abundance: .; d_gene: TRBD2; len: 19; v_gene: TRBV5-1; CDR3nt: TGCGCCAGCAGCTCAGGAACACTAGCGGGAGCTTCGTCCTACAATGAGCAGTTCTTC; CDR3aa: CASSSGTLAGASSYNEQFF
j_gene: TRBJ2-5; abundance: .; d_gene: TRBD2; len: 19; v_gene: TRBV5-1; CDR3nt: TGCGCCAGCAGCCGTCACCTAGCGGGAGTTAGGGGGGTCCAAGAGACCCAGTACTTC; CDR3aa: CASSRHLAGVRGVQETQYF
j_gene: TRBJ1-5; abundance: .; d_gene: .; len: 14; v_gene: TRBV15; CDR3nt: TGTGCCACCAGCAGGTCCGATAGCAATCAGCCCCAGCATTTT; CDR3aa: CATSRSDSNQPQHF
j_gene: TRBJ2-2; abundance: .; d_gene: .; len: 13; v_gene: TRBV6-4; CDR3nt: TGTGCCAGCAGTGACTCGGACACCGGGGAGCTGTTTTTT; CDR3aa: CASSDSDTGELFF
j_gene: TRBJ2-7; abundance: .; d_gene: TRBD1; len: 13; v_gene: TRBV28; CDR3nt: TGTGCCAGCAGAGGGACAGGGACCTACGAGCAGTACTTC; CDR3aa: CASRGTGTYEQYF
j_gene: TRBJ1-5; abundance: once; d_gene: .; len: 16; v_gene: TRBV4-2; CDR3nt: TGTGCCAGCAGCCAAGAGAAAGGGCCACGAAGGGTGGCCCAGCATTTT; CDR3aa: CASSQEKGPRRVAQHF
j_gene: TRBJ2-1; abundance: .; d_gene: .; len: 16; v_gene: TRBV7-8; CDR3nt: TGTGCCAGCAGCTTAGTTGGGCGGGGGCCCTACAATGAGCAGTTCTTC; CDR3aa: CASSLVGRGPYNEQFF
j_gene: TRBJ2-5; abundance: .; d_gene: TRBD2; len: 13; v_gene: TRBV6-6; CDR3nt: TGTGCCAGCACCGCTAGCGGTGATGAGACCCAGTACTTC; CDR3aa: CASTASGDETQYF
j_gene: TRBJ2-6; abundance: .; d_gene: .; len: 13; v_gene: TRBV5-1; CDR3nt: TGCGCCAGCAGCGATCCTGGGGCCAACGTCCTGACTTTC; CDR3aa: CASSDPGANVLTF